One sample yielded the 24 T cell receptor beta chains listed below, sequenced in a study of blood T cell repertoires in COVID-19. TCRdb keeps only in-frame clones here, not all; method: immunoSEQ multiplex PCR. Counted here are 100,000 to 150,000 clones, about four fifths occurring once; the ten biggest clones make up more than 1.2%. What was sequenced was peripheral blood. The origin of the receptors is a man in his sixties with acute or convalescent COVID-19.

The chain links TRBV6-4 to TRBJ2-3; D may be TRBD2 (6 bases). This CDR3 comprises 15 residues. Germline V gene data show CDR1 as MRHNA and CDR2 as SNTAGT. Deletions cut 4 bases from V and 6 bases from J, with 17 bases between. The CDR3 bases are TGTGCCAGCAGTGCTTCCGGGACTCCAGGCGATACGCAGTATTTT. Translated, it gives CASSASGTPGDTQYF.

This rearrangement joins TRBV7-9 to TRBJ2-5; D is possibly TRBD2 (6 bases). V lost 5 bases, J lost 6 bases, and 16 bases lay in between. Per germline, CDR1 SEHNR and CDR2 FQNEAQ (reference sequence). The CDR3 runs 14 residues. The CDR3 here is CASSLGLPEKTQYF. In DNA form, the CDR3 reads TGTGCCAGCAGCCTCGGACTACCTGAAAAGACCCAGTACTTC.

This clone was seen once. This chain joins TRBV7-2 and TRBJ1-5; D gene unclear. Germline V gene lookup returns CDR1 SGHTA and CDR2 FQGNSA. The CDR3 is 15 residues long. V lost 6 bases to trimming and J lost 0 bases, with 12 bases between them. CDR3 nucleotide sequence: TGTGCCAGCAGTCTCTCTTTCGGTAGCAATCAGCCCCAGCATTTT. It yields the protein CASSLSFGSNQPQHF.

The chain uses TRBV5-1 and TRBJ2-1; 9 bases are a match to TRBD1. CDR1 SGHRS and CDR2 YFSETQ come from the germline V gene. V dropped 6 bases and J dropped 8; count of bases not matched to a gene: 12. The CDR3 has 15 amino acids. The CDR3 region is CASNYRDRALYEQFF. CDR3 coding DNA: TGCGCCAGCAACTACCGGGACAGGGCCTTATATGAGCAGTTCTTC.

This clone was recorded only once. The chain carries TRBV10-2 and TRBJ1-5; D is unclear. The germline V and J ends were trimmed by 6 bases and 3 bases, with 9 bases remaining between them. The germline V gene encodes CDR1 WSHSY and CDR2 SAAADI. The CDR3 is 13 amino acids. This CDR3 reads CASREQVNQPQHF. Here the CDR3 DNA reads TGCGCCAGCAGGGAGCAGGTCAATCAGCCCCAGCATTTT.

This chain joins TRBV5-4 and TRBJ2-7; tentative D call: TRBD2 (6 bases). The germline V gene has CDR1 SGHNT and CDR2 YYREEE (reference sequence). Trimming shortened V by 0 bases and J by 2 bases, and 21 bases separated the two germline ends. This CDR3 region has 18 residues. CDR3 in DNA: TGTGCCAGCAGCTTGGGGGGTGGATCGGGGGTTCCCCCCTACGAGCAGTACTTC. Translation: CASSLGGGSGVPPYEQYF.

J is TRBJ1-5 and V is TRBV19; D perhaps matches TRBD1 (5 bases). CDR3 length: 14 residues. CDR1 and CDR2 (germline): LNHDA, SQIVND (reference sequence). Trimming took 6 bases from V and 7 from J, leaving 16 bases between them. The CDR3 DNA follows: TGTGCCAGTAGCCAAGGAACAGGATTACAGCCCCAGCATTTT. Its translation is CASSQGTGLQPQHF.

This chain links TRBV19 with TRBJ2-7; 9 bases agree with TRBD1. Germline V gene lookup returns CDR1 LNHDA and CDR2 SQIVND (reference sequence). The CDR3 sequence is 13 residues long. Trimming cost V 6 bases and J 6 bases; bases outside gene matches: 6. The CDR3 reads CASSPGQGFEQYF. As DNA, the CDR3 is TGTGCCAGTAGCCCGGGACAGGGCTTCGAGCAGTACTTC.

The rearrangement uses TRBV4-2 and TRBJ1-5, with TRBD1 matching 7 bases. V lost 4 bases to trimming and J lost 8 bases; unmatched junction nucleotides: 20. The CDR3 runs 18 residues. The germline gives CDR1 LGHNA, CDR2 YNFKEQ. The chain's CDR3 is CASSPHRGQSVAREPQHF. The CDR3 coding sequence is TGTGCCAGCAGCCCACACCGGGGACAGTCCGTAGCGAGGGAGCCCCAGCATTTT.

A few counts support this clone. This sequence joins TRBV5-1 and TRBJ1-1, with D possibly TRBD1 on 5 matching bases. This CDR3 has 14 residues. V lost 0 bases, J lost 6 bases, and 12 bases lay in between. CDR1 and CDR2 (germline): SGHRS, YFSETQ. The CDR3 nucleotides read TGCGCCAGCAGCTTGGTCAGGGATGGGGCTGAAGCTTTCTTT. This gives the protein CASSLVRDGAEAFF.

The chain carries TRBV6-5 and TRBJ1-1, with TRBD1 matching over 7 bases. The junction had 7 bases not matched to a gene; V was cut back by 8 bases and J by 4 bases. CDR3 length: 13 amino acids. Germline assignment: CDR1 MNHEY and CDR2 SVGAGI. CDR3 DNA sequence: TGTGCCAGCCTGACAGGGTTAGGCACTGAAGCTTTCTTT. Translated: CASLTGLGTEAFF.

The chain carries TRBV30 and TRBJ2-5, with a tentative D call TRBD1 (6 bases). CDR3 length equals 15 residues. Germline V gene data show CDR1 as GTSNPN and CDR2 as SVGIG (reference sequence). V was cut by 1 base and J by 0 bases, with 12 bases left in between. The CDR3: CAWSALTGNQETQYF. The CDR3 nucleotides are TGTGCCTGGAGTGCGCTGACAGGAAACCAAGAGACCCAGTACTTC.

V gene TRBV7-9 combines with J gene TRBJ2-1; 9 bases line up with TRBD2. The CDR3 length is 16 residues. The V gene end was trimmed by 3 bases and the J gene end by 3 bases; junction bases not matched to a gene: 6. CDR1 and CDR2 from the germline V gene are SEHNR and FQNEAQ (reference sequence). Written as DNA, the CDR3 is TGTGCCAGCAGCTTCCGTAGCGGGAGCAACTACAATGAGCAGTTCTTC. Protein sequence: CASSFRSGSNYNEQFF.

The chain links TRBV10-3 to TRBJ1-2; perhaps TRBD1 as D (5 bases). The CDR3 sequence is 9 residues long. Trimming shortened V by 9 bases and J by 7 bases, and 6 bases separated the two germline ends. CDR1 and CDR2 from the germline V gene are ENHRY and SYGVKD. CDR3 amino acids: CAIGAGYTF. The CDR3 DNA follows: TGTGCCATAGGGGCTGGCTACACCTTC.

This clone was seen once. The rearrangement uses TRBV19 and TRBJ2-3; a weak D match, TRBD1 (5 bases). This CDR3 has 14 amino acids. Germline V gene data show CDR1 as LNHDA and CDR2 as SQIVND (reference sequence). The germline V and J ends were trimmed by 5 bases and 2 bases, with 11 bases remaining between them. DNA for the CDR3: TGTGCCAGTAGTTGGGGCTCACACACAGATACGCAGTATTTT. Protein product: CASSWGSHTDTQYF. Full variable domain (remainder filled in from reference TRBV19 and TRBJ2-3): DGGITQSPKYLFRKEGQNVTLSCEQNLNHDAMYWYRQDPGQGLRLIYYSQIVNDFQKGDIAEGYSVSREKKESFPLTVTSAQKNPTAFYLCASSWGSHTDTQYFGPGTRLTVL.

This clone was picked up a small number of times. The chain employs TRBV19 and TRBJ1-2, with 9 bases matching TRBD1. The germline gives CDR1 LNHDA, CDR2 SQIVND (reference sequence). Trimming cost V 5 bases and J 5 bases; bases outside gene matches: 3. The CDR3 has 13 amino acids. The DNA for the CDR3 is TGTGCCAGTAGTGTGGACAGGGGTTATGGCTACACCTTC. Amino acid sequence: CASSVDRGYGYTF.

This chain links TRBV29-1 with TRBJ2-3, with TRBD2 matching over 8 bases. CDR1 is SQVTM and CDR2 is ANQGSEA in the germline V gene. V dropped 7 bases and J dropped 4; count of bases not matched to a gene: 10. The CDR3 runs 14 residues. In DNA, the CDR3 is TGCAGCGCTAGGGGGGGACTAGAAGCAGATACGCAGTATTTT. Its protein is CSARGGLEADTQYF.

V is TRBV9 and J is TRBJ2-7; 7 positions match TRBD1. Germline-derived CDR1 and CDR2 are SGDLS and YYNGEE. J gave up 0 bases and V 0 bases, and 3 bases lay outside the gene matches. The CDR3 length is 15 residues. CDR3 nucleotides: TGTGCCAGCAGCGTAGCTCCAGGGGGCTCCTACGAGCAGTACTTC. Translation: CASSVAPGGSYEQYF.

The table lists this clone with a count of one. The V gene is TRBV9, the J gene TRBJ2-5, with 15 positions matching TRBD2. This CDR3 is built from 16 residues. Germline values: CDR1 SGDLS, CDR2 YYNGEE. The trim removed 3 bases at V and 2 bases at J, leaving 2 bases unmatched. The CDR3 spells CASSAGTSGGQETQYF. In DNA form, the CDR3 reads TGTGCCAGCAGCGCAGGGACTAGCGGGGGGCAAGAGACCCAGTACTTC.

V is TRBV10-3 and J is TRBJ1-5, with TRBD1 matching over 9 bases. This CDR3 has 17 residues. Germline assignment: CDR1 ENHRY and CDR2 SYGVKD. V lost 3 bases, J lost 5 bases, and 11 bases stayed unmatched. In DNA form, the CDR3 reads TGTGCCATCAGTGAAGCGAAGGGGGACAGGGATTATCAGCCCCAGCATTTT. It codes for CAISEAKGDRDYQPQHF.

The gene calls are TRBV24-1 and TRBJ2-1; 14 nucleotides align to TRBD2. Germline lookup yields CDR1 KGHDR and CDR2 SFDVKD. This CDR3 contains 15 residues. V was clipped by 6 bases and J by 10 bases; unmatched bases: 7. CDR3 in amino acids: CATSSGTSGSWEQFF. In nucleotides, the CDR3 is TGTGCCACCAGTTCCGGGACTAGCGGGAGTTGGGAGCAGTTCTTC.

V and J are TRBV28 and TRBJ1-2, with 7 bases matching TRBD1. J lost 6 bases, V lost 6 bases, and 10 bases had no gene match. This CDR3 region has 14 residues. The germline gives CDR1 MDHEN, CDR2 SYDVKM. As DNA, the CDR3 is TGTGCCAGCAGCGCTCCGGGACAGACACATGGCTACACCTTC. This gives the protein CASSAPGQTHGYTF.

The rearrangement uses TRBV11-2 and TRBJ2-7, with 9 nucleotides matching TRBD1. The germline V gene encodes CDR1 SGHAT and CDR2 FQNNGV. The CDR3 runs 16 residues. The trim removed 1 base at V and 6 bases at J, leaving 10 bases unmatched. The CDR3 reads CASSLVLGTGFSEQYF. The CDR3 nucleotides are TGTGCCAGCAGCTTAGTCTTAGGGACAGGGTTCTCCGAGCAGTACTTC. The full variable domain, in which reference TRBV11-2 and TRBJ2-7 provide the parts outside the CDR3, is EAGVAQSPRYKIIEKRQSVAFWCNPISGHATLYWYQQILGQGPKLLIQFQNNGVVDDSQLPKDRFSAERLKGVDSTLKIQPAKLEDSAVYLCASSLVLGTGFSEQYFGPGTRLTVT.

This chain joins TRBV4-1 and TRBJ1-1, with 8 nucleotides matching TRBD1. The J segment lost 1 base and the V segment lost 0 bases, leaving 1 base of the junction unmatched. CDR3 length: 15 amino acids. From germline, CDR1 is MGHRA and CDR2 YSYEKL. This CDR3 is CASSQDDRGNTEAFF. CDR3 DNA sequence: TGCGCCAGCAGCCAAGATGACAGGGGGAACACTGAAGCTTTCTTT.